The table lists the clone carrying this T cell receptor beta chain with a count of one. Using immunoSEQ multiplex PCR, the repertoire was profiled, and TCRdb retains in-frame clones only, with some absent. This repertoire shows 190,000 or so clones, 90% to 95% found once; its top ten account for 1.4% to 1.5%. The entry originates in a study of control samples from healthy donors and cancer patients. Specimen: blood. This TCR derives from a man between 18 and 29 years old in good health.

In DNA, the CDR3 is TGTGCCAGCGACAGGGGTTACAATGAGCAGTTCTTC. It yields the protein CASDRGYNEQFF. J is TRBJ2-1 and V is TRBV6-5, with 8 bases lining up with TRBD1. V trimming: 8 bases; J trimming: 4 bases; junction bases outside the gene matches: 1. Germline CDR1 is MNHEY and CDR2 is SVGAGI. The CDR3 is made up of 12 amino acids.